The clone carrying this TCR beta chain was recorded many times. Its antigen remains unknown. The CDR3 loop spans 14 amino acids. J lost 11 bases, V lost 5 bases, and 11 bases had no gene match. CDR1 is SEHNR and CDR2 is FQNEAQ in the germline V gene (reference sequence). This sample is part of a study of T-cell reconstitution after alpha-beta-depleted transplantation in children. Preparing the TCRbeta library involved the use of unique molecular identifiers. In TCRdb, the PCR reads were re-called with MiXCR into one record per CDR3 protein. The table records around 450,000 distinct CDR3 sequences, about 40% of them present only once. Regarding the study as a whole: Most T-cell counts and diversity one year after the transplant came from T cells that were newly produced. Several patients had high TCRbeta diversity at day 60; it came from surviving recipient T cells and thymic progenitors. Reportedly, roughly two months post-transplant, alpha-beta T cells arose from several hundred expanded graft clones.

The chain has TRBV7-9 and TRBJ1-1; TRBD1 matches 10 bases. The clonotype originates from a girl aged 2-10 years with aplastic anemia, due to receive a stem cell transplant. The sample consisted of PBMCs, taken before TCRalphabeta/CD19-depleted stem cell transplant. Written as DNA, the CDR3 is TGTGCCAGCAGCGCACTGACAGGGGGCATGGCGGCTTTCTTT. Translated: CASSALTGGMAAFF.